This TCR beta chain was documented in a study of immune cell composition in non-small cell lung cancer. CDR1 is SEHNR, CDR2 FQNEAQ, per germline (reference sequence). This CDR3 is 18 amino acids long. The J segment lost 8 bases and the V segment lost 5 bases, leaving 21 bases of the junction unmatched. Produced via immunoSEQ multiplex PCR; TCRdb's table is partial and in-frame only. Of a few thousand clones listed, approximately 83% are singletons. The genes are TRBV7-9 and TRBJ2-1; 7 bases align to TRBD2. Material for sequencing was lung tumor tissue. This clonotype was sampled from a human donor with non-small cell lung cancer. This CDR3 reads CASSPRTSYHDSGDEQFF. In DNA form, the CDR3 reads TGTGCCAGCAGCCCGAGGACTAGTTATCATGATTCTGGGGATGAGCAGTTCTTC.